Here is one TCR beta chain with its context. This clone was observed a single time. The antigen this receptor binds is unknown. No qualities accompany the bases; no much larger clone lies one base away. This sample was taken from a study of blood T cell repertoires in COVID-19 (dated by TCRdb to about 2020). With respect to the entire study: The collaborator samples originated in the United States, Italy and Spain and spanned the acute and convalescent phases of COVID-19. The prospective study material was composed of cDNA or gDNA derived from T cells, B-cell-depleted T cells, or PBMCs. Deeply sampled blood TCRbeta repertoires from subjects exposed to, actively infected with, or recovered from COVID-19 were included in the dataset. The repertoires were released in a freely available public database intended as a resource for research on the immune response to SARS-CoV-2. Samples were obtained from the ongoing ImmuneRACE study (first 160 participants) and from 1,000 to 1,500 subjects provided by 6 global collaborators. Sample metadata almost always included a de-identified subject ID, COVID-19 status, age in years and sex. Where HLA class I and class II types were available, the types were taken from metadata supplied by the sample provider, not from assay-based typing.

What the research found in general, with its limitations: The quantity of clinical and demographic metadata differed by source and by participant and was supplied without curation.

TCRbeta CDR3 regions were amplified from genomic DNA using the immunoSEQ Assay, a bias-controlled multiplex PCR. The original pipeline was this. Nucleated cell counts per sample were estimated from amplification of reference gene primers within the assay. To quantify the absolute abundance of each unique TCRbeta CDR3 rearrangement, sequence reads were collapsed and filtered. For each sample, productive Simpson clonality was calculated by taking the square root of Simpson's diversity index across productive rearrangements. TCRdb retrieved this table from immuneACCESS and kept in-frame rearrangements only. Not all clones are present; in checked studies, unresolved V genes account for under half, and no reason is known for the remainder. The V and J calls and clone size come from that table; D and trimming were worked out from the DNA. This sample has over 100,000 clones in its table, and 87% of those were observed once. The ten largest clones represent 2% to 2.5% of the sample.

The germline V gene (reference sequence) gives CDR1 as MNHNY and CDR2 as SVGAGI. Counted from cysteine to phenylalanine, this CDR3 has 13 amino acids. CDR3 DNA only is kept here, 39 bases in frame from base 1. V is clipped by 4 bases and J by 3 bases, and the sequence between their germline boundaries is 10 bases long. Whole blood was collected in K2EDTA tubes by collaborating institutions according to the institutions' own protocols. Collaborator samples were shipped for TCRbeta analysis as frozen whole blood, isolated PBMCs, or DNA extracted from either sample type. The receptor was isolated from a man aged 50 or older with active COVID-19. Recombination joined TRBV6-6 with TRBJ2-7, with no confidently assigned D gene. The material sequenced was peripheral blood. Here the CDR3 is given as CASSFNSFYEQYF. The nucleotides read TGTGCCAGCAGTTTTAACTCCTTCTACGAGCAGTACTTC.